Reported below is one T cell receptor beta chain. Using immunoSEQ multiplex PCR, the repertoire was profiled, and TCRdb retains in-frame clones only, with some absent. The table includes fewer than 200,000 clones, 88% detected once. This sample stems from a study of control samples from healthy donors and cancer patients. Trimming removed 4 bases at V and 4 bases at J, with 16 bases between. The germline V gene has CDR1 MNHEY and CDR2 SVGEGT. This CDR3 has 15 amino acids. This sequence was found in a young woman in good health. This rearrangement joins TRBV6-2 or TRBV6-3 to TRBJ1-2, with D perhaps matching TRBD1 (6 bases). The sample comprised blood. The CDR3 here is CASSSPPGHFYGYTF. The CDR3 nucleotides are TGTGCCAGCAGTTCCCCCCCGGGACACTTCTATGGCTACACCTTC.